One and the same sample provided the 21 T cell receptor beta chains below, sequenced in a study of preoperative IRX-2 immunotherapy in early breast cancer. Treatment specified: preoperative locoregional IRX-2 cytokine immunotherapy. Sequenced by immunoSEQ multiplex PCR; TCRdb stores in-frame clones only, minus some. The sample lists 3,000 to 4,000 clones; around 66% were seen once. The specimen comprised tumor tissue, sampled after IRX-2 immunotherapy. The receptors here all came from a human donor with breast cancer.

As for this clone: The read ends 1 residue shy of where the CDR3 ends; the end is completed using the germline J gene. The genes are TRBV6-1 and TRBJ2-7; D unclear. The CDR3 extends over 15 amino acids. In germline, CDR1 is MNHNS, CDR2 SASEGT. V gave up 0 bases and J gave up 0 bases, with 9 bases separating them. The part of the CDR3 DNA that was read is TGTGCCAGCAGTGAAGCGCTGAGCTCCTCCTACGAGCAGTAC. This gives the protein CASSEALSSSYEQY. From start to end, the CDR3 is CASSEALSSSYEQYV.

Judged by abundance, this clone is large. This chain connects TRBV12-5 to TRBJ1-1, with D maybe TRBD1 (5 bases). The CDR3 sequence is 14 residues long. CDR1 and CDR2 from the germline V gene are LGHNT and FRNRAP. Trimming stripped 2 bases from V and 1 base from J, with 8 bases between. Here the CDR3 reads CASGLLGGNTEAFF. The CDR3 bases are TGTGCTAGTGGTTTGCTTGGGGGGAACACTGAAGCTTTCTTT.

The DNA for the CDR3 is TGCGCCAGCGGACAGGGAGAGAACACTGAAGCTTTCTTT. This sequence encodes CASGQGENTEAFF. J is TRBJ1-1 and V is TRBV1; TRBD1 is the table's D call, not checked against the DNA. TRBV1 is labeled a pseudogene. The CDR3 consists of 13 residues.

This chain connects TRBV11-3 to TRBJ2-5, with 10 bases matching TRBD2. The V gene end was trimmed by 1 base and the J gene end by 4 bases; junction bases not matched to a gene: 6. This CDR3 has 16 residues. Germline assignment: CDR1 SGHNT and CDR2 YENEEA. CDR3 loop: CASSLGSGGILETQYF. CDR3 sequence (DNA): TGTGCCAGCAGCTTAGGTAGCGGGGGGATACTAGAGACCCAGTACTTC. Full variable domain (missing parts from reference TRBV11-3 and TRBJ2-5): EAGVVQSPRYKIIEKKQPVAFWCNPISGHNTLYWYLQNLGQGPELLIRYENEEAVDDSQLPKDRFSAERLKGVDSTLKIQPAELGDSAVYLCASSLGSGGILETQYFGPGTRLLVL.

V is TRBV19 and J is TRBJ1-2, with D perhaps matching TRBD1 (6 bases). Germline V CDR1 and CDR2: LNHDA, SQIVND (reference sequence). The CDR3 loop spans 13 amino acids. V gave up 6 bases and J gave up 5 bases, with 13 bases separating them. CDR3 residues: CASSPGDRYGYTF. In DNA form, the CDR3 reads TGTGCCAGTAGCCCAGGGGATCGTTATGGCTACACCTTC.

The gene calls are TRBV7-1 and TRBJ1-1; no clear D. TRBV7-1 is flagged as an ORF with uncertain function. V shed 4 bases and J shed 0 bases, with 6 bases lying between them. CDR3 length: 13 amino acids. CDR3 protein: CASSFWMNTEAFF. The CDR3 nucleotides read TGTGCCAGCAGCTTTTGGATGAACACTGAAGCTTTCTTT.

The chain is built from TRBV6-8 and TRBJ1-1; no reliable D call. In germline, CDR1 is MNHGY, CDR2 SAAAGT. V gave up 8 bases and J gave up 3 bases, with 13 bases separating them. This CDR3 is 13 amino acids long. The CDR3 DNA follows: TGTGCCAGCGGAATTGGTGCCTACACTGAAGCTTTCTTT. This gives the protein CASGIGAYTEAFF.

The V gene is TRBV15, the J gene TRBJ2-1; 7 bases agree with TRBD1. The CDR3 loop spans 14 amino acids. Germline V lookup: CDR1 LNHNV, CDR2 YYDKDF (reference sequence). V lost 6 bases and J lost 9; bases outside the gene matches: 11. CDR3 bases: TGTGCCACCAGTACTAGAAAAACAGGGGTTGAGCAGTTCTTC. Protein sequence: CATSTRKTGVEQFF.

The rearrangement links TRBV6-8 to TRBJ2-3; D is unresolved. Germline V gives CDR1 MNHGY, CDR2 SAAAGT. The CDR3 spans 12 residues. Deletions cut 3 bases from V and 1 base from J, with 2 bases between. The CDR3 is CASSYRTDTQYF. The CDR3 DNA follows: TGTGCCAGCAGTTATCGCACAGATACGCAGTATTTT.

V gene TRBV30 combines with J gene TRBJ1-5; D not certain. The CDR3 has 13 amino acids. Germline V gene sequence: CDR1 GTSNPN, CDR2 SVGIG (reference sequence). V lost 4 bases and J lost 0, with 7 bases in between. CDR3 nucleotide sequence: TGTGCCTGGAACCTACTTAGCAATCAGCCCCAGCATTTT. Amino acids: CAWNLLSNQPQHF.

J is TRBJ2-1 and V is TRBV11-3, with TRBD1 matching over 8 bases. This CDR3 has 15 amino acids. J lost 7 bases, V lost 6 bases, and 11 bases had no gene match. Germline-derived CDR1 and CDR2 are SGHNT and YENEEA. DNA of the CDR3: TGTGCCAGCAGGCCTAGACAGGGGCCCAGTAATGAGCAGTTCTTC. Protein: CASRPRQGPSNEQFF.

J is TRBJ1-1 and V is TRBV19; no clear D gene. Per germline, CDR1 LNHDA and CDR2 SQIVND (reference sequence). V lost 6 bases to trimming and J lost 1 base, with 21 bases between them. The CDR3 sequence is 17 residues long. CDR3 amino acids: CASREPVGGTGNTEAFF. CDR3 DNA sequence: TGTGCCAGTAGAGAACCCGTCGGTGGTACGGGGAACACTGAAGCTTTCTTT.

By proportion, this clone is large. V gene TRBV19 combines with J gene TRBJ2-3, with D tentatively TRBD1 (5 bases). The ends were cut back, 0 bases at V and 3 bases at J, with 7 bases in the middle. This CDR3 comprises 14 residues. CDR1 is LNHDA, CDR2 SQIVND, per germline (reference sequence). CDR3 DNA sequence: TGTGCCAGTAGTATAGACGCAGGGACAGATACGCAGTATTTT. Protein: CASSIDAGTDTQYF.

V is TRBV23-1 and J is TRBJ2-1; 8 bases are shared with TRBD1. TRBV23-1 carries the ORF label, with uncertain function. The CDR3 contains 15 residues. V lost 3 bases to trimming and J lost 6 bases; unmatched junction nucleotides: 7. CDR3 protein: CASSHRQGIRNEQFF. CDR3 sequence (DNA): TGCGCCAGCAGTCACCGACAGGGGATCCGCAATGAGCAGTTCTTC.

The J gene is TRBJ1-1, the V gene TRBV11-3; D call uncertain. V lost 7 bases and J lost 4, with 16 bases in between. Germline-derived CDR1 and CDR2 are SGHNT and YENEEA. The CDR3 extends over 14 amino acids. This CDR3 reads CASILTGSGTEAFF. The CDR3 DNA follows: TGTGCCAGCATACTTACGGGCAGCGGCACTGAAGCTTTCTTT.

The J gene is TRBJ1-2, the V gene TRBV28, with a possible D match to TRBD1 (5 bases). Germline V CDR1 and CDR2: MDHEN, SYDVKM. This CDR3 is built from 13 residues. Trimming pared 5 bases from V and 7 bases from J, leaving 14 bases between. CDR3 amino acids: CASSGGFSIGYTF. CDR3 DNA: TGTGCCAGCAGTGGGGGGTTCTCTATTGGCTACACCTTC.

This clone was observed a few times. This chain joins TRBV19 and TRBJ1-6, with a tentative D call TRBD1 (6 bases). The CDR3 has 14 amino acids. Trimming pared 5 bases from V and 11 bases from J, leaving 16 bases between. Germline assignment: CDR1 LNHDA and CDR2 SQIVND (reference sequence). DNA for the CDR3: TGTGCCAGTAGTCCCACCGGAGGGGGTCCACCCCTCCACTTT. Residues: CASSPTGGGPPLHF.

V is TRBV23-1 and J is TRBJ1-1; maybe TRBD1 (5 bases). TRBV23-1 is noted as an ORF with a role that remains uncertain. CDR3 size: 13 residues. The ends were cut back, 6 bases at V and 4 bases at J, with 12 bases in the middle. Here the CDR3 DNA reads TGCGCCAGCAGCACCCCCGGGGGCACTGAAGCTTTCTTT. Protein: CASSTPGGTEAFF.

This clone was found a few times. The chain recombines TRBV11-3 with TRBJ2-4; the match to TRBD2 covers 8 bases. Germline V gene lookup returns CDR1 SGHNT and CDR2 YENEEA. The CDR3 is 14 amino acids. The J segment lost 5 bases and the V segment lost 4 bases, leaving 4 bases of the junction unmatched. CDR3 in amino acids: CASSSRGGENIQYF. The CDR3 nucleotides read TGTGCCAGCAGCTCCCGGGGGGGCGAAAACATTCAGTACTTC.

The chain has TRBV7-6 and TRBJ1-5; 7 bases agree with TRBD1. The CDR3 totals 16 residues. V trimming: 3 bases; J trimming: 4 bases; junction bases outside the gene matches: 9. Germline V lookup: CDR1 SGHVS, CDR2 FNYEAQ. In DNA form, the CDR3 reads TGTGCCAGCAGCTTTGGCGCGACAGGGAAGAATCAGCCCCAGCATTTT. Amino acid sequence: CASSFGATGKNQPQHF.

This clone was seen once. The rearrangement links TRBV11-3 to TRBJ2-1, with 14 positions matching TRBD2. V shed 5 bases and J 2 bases; nucleotides not matched to a gene: 8. The CDR3 consists of 18 residues. CDR1 and CDR2 from the germline V gene are SGHNT and YENEEA. The CDR3 coding sequence is TGTGCCAGCAGCCCTGGGACTAGCGGGGGATATACCTACAATGAGCAGTTCTTC. Residues: CASSPGTSGGYTYNEQFF.